The following is a TCR beta chain sequence with its context. The record originates from a study of T cell changes during pregnancy in multiple sclerosis. Here immunoSEQ multiplex PCR was the method, and the copy in TCRdb shows in-frame clones only, minus some. The repertoire includes fewer than 20,000 clones, 70% to 90% of them detected once, and 1.3% sits in the top ten. The germline CDR1 and CDR2 sequences are SGHRS and YFSETQ. CDR3 length: 14 amino acids. V gave up 4 bases and J gave up 6 bases; unmatched junction bases: 6. The sample was CD4+ T cells from peripheral blood mononuclear cells, taken in the first trimester of pregnancy. The receptor was isolated from a female donor in good health, enrolled as a control in a pregnancy study. The chain combines TRBV5-1 with TRBJ1-2; 10 bases map to TRBD1. CDR3 amino acids: CASSTGQGEHGYTF. CDR3 sequence (DNA): TGCGCCAGCAGCACTGGACAGGGGGAACATGGCTACACCTTC.